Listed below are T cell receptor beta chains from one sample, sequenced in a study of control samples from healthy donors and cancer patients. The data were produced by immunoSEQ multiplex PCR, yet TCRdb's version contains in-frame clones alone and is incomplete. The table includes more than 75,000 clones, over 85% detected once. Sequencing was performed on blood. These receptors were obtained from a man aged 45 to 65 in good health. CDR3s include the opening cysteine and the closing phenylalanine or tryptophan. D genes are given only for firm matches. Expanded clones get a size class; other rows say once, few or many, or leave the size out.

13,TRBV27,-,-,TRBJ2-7,TGTGCCAGCAGTTCGCCCCCCTGGGCCAAGCAGTACTTC,CASSSPPWAKQYF
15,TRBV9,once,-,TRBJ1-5,TGTGCCAGCAGCGTAGGTCCGACGGCGAATCAGCCCCAGCATTTT,CASSVGPTANQPQHF
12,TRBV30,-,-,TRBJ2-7,TGTGCCTGGAGTGTCAGGGGCTACGAGCAGTACTTC,CAWSVRGYEQYF
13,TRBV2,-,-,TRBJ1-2,TGTGCCAGCAGCGGGAGGGTTGCCGGTGGCTACACCTTC,CASSGRVAGGYTF
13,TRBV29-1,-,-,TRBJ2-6,TGCAGCGTTGACCTACCTGGGGCCAACGTCCTGACTTTC,CSVDLPGANVLTF
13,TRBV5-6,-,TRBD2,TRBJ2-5,TGTGCCAGCAGCGCGGGAGGTAGAGAGACCCAGTACTTC,CASSAGGRETQYF
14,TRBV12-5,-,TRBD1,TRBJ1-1,TGTGCTAGTGGTTCCGGACAGGGGGCCACTGAAGCTTTCTTT,CASGSGQGATEAFF
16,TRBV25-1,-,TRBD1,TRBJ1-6,TGTGCCAGCAGTGATCAAGGGGGCTGGGGGAATTCACCCCTCCACTTT,CASSDQGGWGNSPLHF
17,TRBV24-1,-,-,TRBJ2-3,TGTGCCACCAGTGATTTGCATAGCCAGGGTAATCAAGATACGCAGTATTTT,CATSDLHSQGNQDTQYF
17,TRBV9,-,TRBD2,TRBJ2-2,TGTGCCAGCAGCGTAGCCGCAAGCGGGGGGCGCACCGGGGAGCTGTTTTTT,CASSVAASGGRTGELFF
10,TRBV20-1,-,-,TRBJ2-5,TGCAGTGCCCAAGTGGAGACCCAGTACTTC,CSAQVETQYF
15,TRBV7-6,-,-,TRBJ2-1,TGTGCCAGCAGCTTCTTGGGCCGTTCCTACAATGAGCAGTTCTTC,CASSFLGRSYNEQFF
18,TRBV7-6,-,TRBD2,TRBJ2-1,TGTGCCAGCAGCTTAACTCATAGCGGGGGGGCATCCTACAATGAGCAGTTCTTC,CASSLTHSGGASYNEQFF
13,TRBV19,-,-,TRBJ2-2,TGTGCCAGTAGTAGTCGGGGAACCGGGGAGCTGTTTTTT,CASSSRGTGELFF
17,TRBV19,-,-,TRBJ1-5,TGTGCCAGTAGTATTAGGGCAGCCGCCAGCGGCCATCAGCCCCAGCATTTT,CASSIRAAASGHQPQHF
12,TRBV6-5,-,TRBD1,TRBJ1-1,TGTGCCAGCAGGGACAGGGAGTTTGAAGCTTTCTTT,CASRDREFEAFF
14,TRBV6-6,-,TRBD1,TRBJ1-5,TGTGCCACTACAGGACAGGGAAGCAATCAGCCCCAGCATTTT,CATTGQGSNQPQHF
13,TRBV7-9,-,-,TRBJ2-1,TGTGCCAGCAGCTCGGGACTGGGCAATGAGCAGTTCTTC,CASSSGLGNEQFF
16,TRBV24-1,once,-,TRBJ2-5,TGTGCCACCAGTGACACCGGGACACCGTACCAAGAGACCCAGTACTTC,CATSDTGTPYQETQYF